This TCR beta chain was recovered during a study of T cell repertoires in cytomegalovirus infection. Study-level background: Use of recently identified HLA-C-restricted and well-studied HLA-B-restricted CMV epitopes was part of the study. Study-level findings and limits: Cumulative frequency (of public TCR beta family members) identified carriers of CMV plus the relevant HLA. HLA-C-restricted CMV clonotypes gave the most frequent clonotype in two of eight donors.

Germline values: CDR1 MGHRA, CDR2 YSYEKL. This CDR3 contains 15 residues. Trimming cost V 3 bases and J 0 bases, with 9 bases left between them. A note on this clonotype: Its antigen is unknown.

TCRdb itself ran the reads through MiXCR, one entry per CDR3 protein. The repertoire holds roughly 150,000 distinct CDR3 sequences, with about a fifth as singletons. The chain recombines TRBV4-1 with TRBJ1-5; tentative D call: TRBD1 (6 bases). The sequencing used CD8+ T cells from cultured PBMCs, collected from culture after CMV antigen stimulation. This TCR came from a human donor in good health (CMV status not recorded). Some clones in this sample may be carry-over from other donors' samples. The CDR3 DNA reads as TGCGCCAGCAGCCACCGGACAGCTAGCAATCAGCCCCAGCATTTT. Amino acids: CASSHRTASNQPQHF.